The 31 T cell receptor beta chains presented below share a single source sample, sequenced in a study of blood T cells in healthy people across ages. Together with a sample-barcoded 5' primer, a J-beta primer mix was included in a second PCR lasting about 7 to 12 cycles. TCRdb reanalysed the 5' RACE reads using MiXCR and keeps one entry per CDR3 protein. The table shows hundreds of thousands of distinct CDR3 sequences, with 29% occurring only once. The specimen sequenced was blood. These receptor sequences come from a woman aged 80 or over in good health.

J is TRBJ2-7 and V is TRBV9, with 7 bases fitting TRBD2. Germline CDR1 is SGDLS and CDR2 is YYNGEE. V lost 0 bases, J lost 2 bases, and 5 bases stayed unmatched. The CDR3 extends over 15 amino acids. The CDR3 reads CASSVAFGRAYEQYF. As DNA, the CDR3 is TGTGCCAGCAGCGTAGCATTTGGGAGGGCCTACGAGCAGTACTTC.

This clonotype was recorded a few times. The chain employs TRBV6-2 or TRBV6-3 and TRBJ2-1; 13 nucleotides align to TRBD2. The germline V gene has CDR1 MNHEY and CDR2 SVGEGT. The CDR3 spans 16 residues. V shed 8 bases, J shed 2 bases, and the junction held 6 bases outside the gene matches. For the CDR3, the DNA is TGTGCCAGCGGATATGGACTAGCGGGGGCCTACAATGAGCAGTTCTTC. Translation: CASGYGLAGAYNEQFF.

The V and J genes are TRBV18 and TRBJ1-4; TRBD1 matches at 7 bases. The length of the CDR3 is 17 residues. V shed 2 bases and J 5 bases; nucleotides not matched to a gene: 11. Germline V gene data show CDR1 as KGHSH and CDR2 as LQKENI. The CDR3 loop is CASSPSLRTGGNEKLFF. The CDR3 DNA sequence: TGTGCCAGCTCACCAAGCCTCAGGACAGGCGGAAATGAAAAACTGTTTTTT.

In this sample, this clonotype turned up many times. The chain employs TRBV12-3 or TRBV12-4 and TRBJ2-1; TRBD1 aligns across 7 bases. This CDR3 has 15 residues. V shed 3 bases, J shed 6 bases, and the junction held 8 bases outside the gene matches. CDR3 bases: TGTGCCAGCAGTTTTATGACAGGGAAGGGCAATGAGCAGTTCTTC. It is translated as CASSFMTGKGNEQFF.

The rearrangement links TRBV28 to TRBJ2-1; the match to TRBD2 covers 7 bases. CDR1 and CDR2 (germline): MDHEN, SYDVKM. The length of the CDR3 is 18 residues. V lost 3 bases to trimming and J lost 7 bases; unmatched junction nucleotides: 18. This CDR3 reads CASSLIAFGLGILNEQFF. Written as DNA, the CDR3 is TGTGCCAGCAGTTTGATAGCCTTCGGACTAGGGATTTTAAATGAGCAGTTCTTC. The full variable domain, its missing parts supplied by reference TRBV28 and TRBJ2-1, is DVKVTQSSRYLVKRTGEKVFLECVQDMDHENMFWYRQDPGLGLRLIYFSYDVKMKEKGDIPEGYSVSREKKERFSLILESASTNQTSMYLCASSLIAFGLGILNEQFFGPGTRLTVL.

To note about this clonotype: One base away lies a much larger clone, so this may be a sequencing read error. The chain links TRBV7-9 to TRBJ2-3; 7 bases agree with TRBD2. Germline CDR1 SEHNR, CDR2 FQNEAQ (reference sequence). The CDR3 totals 15 residues. CDR3 DNA sequence: TGTGCCAGCAGCTCTTCTAGCGGCCCCACAGATGCGCAGTATTTT. It yields the protein CASSSSSGPTDAQYF. The whole variable domain, remainder taken from reference TRBV7-9 and TRBJ2-3, is DTGVSQNPRHKITKRGQNVTFRCDPISEHNRLYWYRQTLGQGPEFLTYFQNEAQLEKSRLLSDRFSAERPKGSFSTLEIQRTEQGDSAMYLCASSSSSGPTDAQYFGPGTRLTVL.

This clonotype was recorded at least ten times. V and J are TRBV20-1 and TRBJ2-1; 9 positions agree with TRBD2. With 6 bases clipped from V and 10 bases from J, the junction kept 7 bases outside the gene matches. CDR3 length: 12 residues. Looked up from germline, CDR1 is DFQATT and CDR2 is SNEGSKA (reference sequence). Here the CDR3 reads CSAGGGAKEQFF. The CDR3 DNA reads as TGCAGTGCCGGCGGGGGGGCAAAAGAGCAGTTCTTC.

With respect to this clonotype: This may come from a read error, since a much larger clone is one base off. V usage is TRBV7-2 and J usage is TRBJ1-1; the D is unclear. The CDR3 extends over 14 amino acids. From germline, CDR1 is SGHTA and CDR2 FQGNSA. The CDR3 protein is CAGSSSAGNTEAFF. The CDR3 DNA reads TGTGCCGGCAGCTCGTCGGCTGGGAACACTGAAGCTTTCTTT.

This clonotype has at least ten counts. The J gene is TRBJ2-1, the V gene TRBV20-1; no definite D call. From germline, CDR1 is DFQATT and CDR2 SNEGSKA (reference sequence). V lost 0 bases and J lost 10, with 16 bases in between. CDR3 length: 14 amino acids. Here the CDR3 reads CSARDRVRTNEQFF. The CDR3 DNA reads TGCAGTGCTAGAGACCGGGTCCGAACCAACGAGCAGTTCTTC.

The CDR3 region is CSVEDGIANTQYF. CDR3 bases: TGCAGCGTTGAAGATGGAATCGCTAATACGCAGTATTTT. The chain employs TRBV29-1 and TRBJ2-3; no reliable D call. Germline V gene data show CDR1 as SQVTM and CDR2 as ANQGSEA. CDR3 length: 13 amino acids. V dropped 0 bases and J dropped 7 bases, with 11 bases sitting between them.

The chain has TRBV9 and TRBJ2-1, with 9 bases aligning to TRBD2. The CDR3 length is 15 residues. Germline V gene sequence: CDR1 SGDLS, CDR2 YYNGEE. Losses at the gene ends were 4 bases for V and 7 bases for J; bases not matched to a gene: 9. CDR3 DNA sequence: TGTGCCAGCAGCCCCGCCGGGACTAGCTGTAATGAGCAGTTCTTC. This translates into CASSPAGTSCNEQFF.

The sample holds a few counts of this clonotype. This chain links TRBV5-6 with TRBJ1-1, with D possibly matching TRBD1 (5 bases). Trimming removed 1 base at V and 1 base at J, with 8 bases between. Germline lookup yields CDR1 SGHDT and CDR2 YYEEEE. The CDR3 loop spans 14 amino acids. CDR3: CASSLNRRNTEAFF. In nucleotides, the CDR3 is TGTGCCAGCAGCTTGAACAGGAGGAACACTGAAGCTTTCTTT.

This clonotype has just one count. The V gene is TRBV20-1, the J gene TRBJ2-7, with a tentative D call TRBD2 (5 bases). TRBJ2-5 explains the end of the DNA better; the J call may be wrong. The germline gives CDR1 DFQATT, CDR2 SNEGSKA (reference sequence). This CDR3 region has 15 residues. The DNA of the CDR3 is TGCAGTGCTAGAAGTTTATTGTCAGGAGGAGAGACCCAGTACTTC. Its translation: CSARSLLSGGETQYF.

V usage is TRBV27 and J usage is TRBJ1-1; D possibly corresponds to TRBD1 (5 bases). The germline CDR1 and CDR2 sequences are MNHEY and SMNVEV (reference sequence). V lost 6 bases and J 10 bases, leaving 15 bases between the germline ends. This CDR3 is built from 12 residues. This CDR3 is CASRGPGHRAFF. The CDR3 DNA reads as TGTGCCAGCAGGGGCCCCGGACACCGAGCTTTCTTT.

The chain combines TRBV3-1 with TRBJ2-5; TRBD2 matches at 11 bases. The CDR3 totals 16 residues. V was pared by 3 bases and J by 1 base, with 4 bases of the junction left unmatched. The germline V gene encodes CDR1 LGHDT and CDR2 YNNKEL (reference sequence). The CDR3 protein is CASSHLLAGVQETQYF. Written as DNA, the CDR3 is TGTGCCAGCAGCCACCTACTAGCGGGGGTCCAAGAGACCCAGTACTTC.

DNA for the CDR3: TGTGCCAGCAGCCGGGACAGGGAGTCCTACGAGCAGTACTTC. Translated, it gives CASSRDRESYEQYF. This chain joins TRBV7-8 and TRBJ2-7, with 9 bases fitting TRBD1. The germline V gene has CDR1 SGHVS and CDR2 FQNEAQ. J lost 1 base, V lost 5 bases, and 3 bases had no gene match. The CDR3 extends over 14 amino acids.

Concerning this clonotype: A much larger clone differs by one base, so this may be a read error. The gene calls are TRBV6-6 and TRBJ2-1, with 12 bases aligning to TRBD2. V dropped 4 bases and J dropped 13; count of bases not matched to a gene: 14. Germline CDR1 MNHNY, CDR2 SVGAGI (reference sequence). The CDR3 spans 16 residues. CDR3 loop: CASSFRTSGAKETQFF. The DNA for the CDR3 is TGTGCCAGCAGTTTTCGGACTAGCGGGGCCAAAGAGACCCAGTTCTTC.

This clonotype has only a few counts. This chain links TRBV5-4 with TRBJ2-3; 7 bases map to TRBD1. The CDR3 runs to 16 residues. After removal of 2 bases from V and 2 bases from J, the junction contained 8 bases not matched to a gene. From germline, CDR1 is SGHNT and CDR2 YYREEE (reference sequence). CDR3 bases: TGTGCCAGCAGCTTCGGTGGGGACAGCCTCACAGATACGCAGTATTTT. It translates to CASSFGGDSLTDTQYF.

The CDR3 spells CSAREQENYGYTF. The CDR3 DNA is TGCAGTGCTAGAGAACAGGAAAACTATGGCTACACCTTC. The chain links TRBV20-1 to TRBJ1-2, with a possible D match to TRBD1 (5 bases). Germline lookup yields CDR1 DFQATT and CDR2 SNEGSKA (reference sequence). This CDR3 comprises 13 residues. Trimming pared 0 bases from V and 2 bases from J, leaving 7 bases between.

This sequence joins TRBV12-3 or TRBV12-4 and TRBJ2-3; tentative D call: TRBD2 (5 bases). V lost 5 bases, J lost 13 bases, and 22 bases lay in between. This CDR3 is built from 14 residues. CDR3: CASSTSGGTDAEYF. The CDR3 DNA is TGTGCCAGCAGTACGAGCGGAGGCACAGATGCGGAGTATTTT.

On this clonotype itself: This may be a read error: a much more frequent sequence differs by one nucleotide. The V gene is TRBV6-2 or TRBV6-3, the J gene TRBJ1-2, with D tentatively TRBD1 (5 bases). Germline V CDR1 and CDR2: MNHEY, SVGEGT. This CDR3 region has 16 residues. CDR3 bases: TGTGCCAGCAGTTACTCGACAGAGCTTTCTAACCATGGCTACACCTTC. It yields the protein CASSYSTELSNHGYTF.

At least ten counts were recorded for this clonotype. The chain joins TRBV21-1 to TRBJ2-3; TRBD2 was called by the table and not checked on the DNA. TRBV21-1 is a pseudogene locus. This CDR3 has 16 amino acids. CDR3 region: CASNPPGSPAADTQYF. The CDR3 DNA follows: TGTGCCAGCAATCCGCCAGGGTCCCCCGCCGCAGATACGCAGTATTTT.

As concerns this clonotype: This may be a read error, as it is one base from a much larger clone. The chain couples TRBV12-3 or TRBV12-4 to TRBJ1-2, with D maybe TRBD1 (5 bases). Trimming pared 6 bases from V and 4 bases from J, leaving 12 bases between. CDR3 length equals 13 residues. CDR3 sequence: CASSQSTVYGYTF. The CDR3 DNA reads TGTGCCAGCAGCCAGTCGACAGTCTATGGCTACACCTTC.

The gene calls are TRBV7-6 and TRBJ1-4; D ambiguous. With 1 base removed from V and 1 base from J, the gap between germline ends came to 7 bases. The CDR3 runs to 15 residues. The V gene's germline CDR1 is SGHVS and CDR2 FNYEAQ. CDR3 DNA sequence: TGTGCCAGCAGCTTAGGGACTCTAACTAATGAAAAACTGTTTTTT. This translates into CASSLGTLTNEKLFF.

On this clonotype itself: A read error may explain this, as a much larger clone is one base away. CDR3: CASSPPGRTYQEAQYF. The CDR3 region has the DNA TGTGCCAGCAGCCCACCTGGTAGAACGTACCAAGAGGCCCAGTACTTC. The V and J genes are TRBV12-3 or TRBV12-4 and TRBJ2-5, with D unresolved. The CDR3 extends over 16 amino acids.

This chain links TRBV27 with TRBJ1-6; D uncertain. Per germline, CDR1 MNHEY and CDR2 SMNVEV (reference sequence). This CDR3 comprises 14 residues. Deletions cut 5 bases from V and 3 bases from J, with 8 bases between. DNA for the CDR3: TGTGCCAGCAGTAGGAGGGACTATAATTCACCCCTCCACTTT. Protein: CASSRRDYNSPLHF.

Of note for this clonotype: The junction shows a germline mismatch at one end, possibly a read error. The chain combines TRBV6-6 with TRBJ1-4; D gene uncertain. Germline V gene sequence: CDR1 MNHNY, CDR2 SVGAGI (reference sequence). This CDR3 contains 16 residues. The CDR3 spells CTSSYVVIGANEKLFF. CDR3 DNA: TGTACCAGCAGTTATGTCGTGATTGGGGCTAATGAAAAACTGTTTTTT.

This clonotype was picked up a small number of times. The V and J genes are TRBV6-1 and TRBJ1-4; D is undetermined. V lost 4 bases, J lost 0 bases, and 12 bases lay in between. This CDR3 spans 16 amino acids. The germline V gene has CDR1 MNHNS and CDR2 SASEGT. The CDR3 reads CASSGPARATNEKLFF. The CDR3 region has the DNA TGTGCCAGCAGTGGCCCGGCCCGTGCAACTAATGAAAAACTGTTTTTT.

The J gene is TRBJ1-1, the V gene TRBV12-3 or TRBV12-4, with a possible D match to TRBD1 (5 bases). The V gene lost 5 bases and the J gene lost 5 bases, with 15 bases spanning the gap. The CDR3 has 14 amino acids. CDR3 DNA sequence: TGTGCCAGCAGTACTCTGGGAGGGGTGACTGAAGCTTTCTTT. It codes for CASSTLGGVTEAFF.

This clonotype was detected a few times. The J gene is TRBJ2-7, the V gene TRBV11-2; D is perhaps TRBD1 (6 bases). The V end lost 5 bases, the J end lost 3 bases, and 14 bases lay between the germline ends. This CDR3 is built from 14 residues. The germline V gene has CDR1 SGHAT and CDR2 FQNNGV. The chain's CDR3 is CASSVETGIYEQYF. For the CDR3, the DNA is TGTGCCAGCAGCGTGGAGACAGGCATCTACGAGCAGTACTTC.

This chain connects TRBV7-2 to TRBJ2-2; D may be TRBD1 (5 bases). The CDR3 has 14 amino acids. The V and J ends lost 3 bases and 2 bases respectively, with 7 bases between them. Germline V gene lookup returns CDR1 SGHTA and CDR2 FQGNSA. The DNA for the CDR3 is TGTGCCAGCAGCTTCGACAGTAACACCGGGGAGCTGTTTTTT. Translating it yields CASSFDSNTGELFF.